A selection of T cell receptor beta chains follows, all from one sample in a study of T-cell reconstitution after alpha-beta-depleted transplantation in children. TCRdb fed the PCR reads into MiXCR, producing one record per CDR3 protein. Here the sample spans about 580,000 distinct CDR3 sequences, around 23% being singletons. The sequencing here drew on PBMCs, mostly from graft donor cells, taken 360 days after TCRalphabeta/CD19-depleted stem cell transplant. These receptor sequences come from a boy under two years old who had a stem cell transplant for acute myeloid leukemia, so the T cells may come from the graft donor. The CDR3 runs from the conserved cysteine through the conserved F or W. Each record gives: CDR3 DNA, CDR3 protein, V gene, clone size, J gene, D gene. D genes are given only for firm matches. The size field is filled for only some rows; it gives once, few, many or a size class.

CDR3nt: TGTGCCAGCAGCCGAGGGACAGAACCCTACGAGCAGTACTTC
CDR3aa: CASSRGTEPYEQYF
v_gene: TRBV7-9
abundance: many
j_gene: TRBJ2-7
d_gene: TRBD1

CDR3nt: TGCGCCAGCAGCCCGGTCCCATCAGGTGAAAAACTGTTTTTT
CDR3aa: CASSPVPSGEKLFF
v_gene: TRBV4-3
abundance: few
j_gene: TRBJ1-4
d_gene: -

CDR3nt: TGTGCCAGCTCGAGCCGGGACAGGGAAAGCTACAATGAGCAGTTCTTC
CDR3aa: CASSSRDRESYNEQFF
v_gene: TRBV18
abundance: -
j_gene: TRBJ2-1
d_gene: TRBD1

CDR3nt: TGTGCCAGCAGCTTGGACAGGGGAAAGTACGAGCAGTACTTC
CDR3aa: CASSLDRGKYEQYF
v_gene: TRBV7-9
abundance: many
j_gene: TRBJ2-7
d_gene: TRBD1

CDR3nt: TGTGCCATCAGTGAGAGGGATTGGATTCAGTACTTC
CDR3aa: CAISERDWIQYF
v_gene: TRBV10-3
abundance: -
j_gene: TRBJ2-4
d_gene: -

CDR3nt: TGCAGCGCCGGGACAGGGGACAATGAGCAGTTCTTC
CDR3aa: CSAGTGDNEQFF
v_gene: TRBV29-1
abundance: many
j_gene: TRBJ2-1
d_gene: TRBD1

CDR3nt: TGCAGTGCTAGGCCGACTAGCGGCCAAGAGACCCAGTACTTC
CDR3aa: CSARPTSGQETQYF
v_gene: TRBV20-1
abundance: -
j_gene: TRBJ2-5
d_gene: TRBD2

CDR3nt: TGCGCCAGCAGCCCCGACAGAGAAGGCACTGAAGCTTTCTTT
CDR3aa: CASSPDREGTEAFF
v_gene: TRBV5-1
abundance: many
j_gene: TRBJ1-1
d_gene: -

CDR3nt: TGTGCCAGCATCCAAGGGAGGGGTGGCACTGAAGCTTTCTTT
CDR3aa: CASIQGRGGTEAFF
v_gene: TRBV6-1
abundance: few
j_gene: TRBJ1-1
d_gene: -

CDR3nt: TGTGCCACGGAAGGGGAGAGCGGAGGATACAATGAGCAGTTCTTC
CDR3aa: CATEGESGGYNEQFF
v_gene: TRBV15
abundance: -
j_gene: TRBJ2-1
d_gene: -

CDR3nt: TGTGCCATCAGTGAGGATCTCGGTGCCAAAAACATTCAGTACTTC
CDR3aa: CAISEDLGAKNIQYF
v_gene: TRBV10-3
abundance: many
j_gene: TRBJ2-4
d_gene: -

CDR3nt: TGTGCCAGCAGTTTAGGCTTTAGCACTGAAGCTTTCTTT
CDR3aa: CASSLGFSTEAFF
v_gene: TRBV12-3/TRBV12-4
abundance: -
j_gene: TRBJ1-1
d_gene: -

CDR3nt: TGTGCCAGCAGCCACCGGGAGATAGCGGGGGGTAGTGTGACGCAGTATTTT
CDR3aa: CASSHREIAGGSVTQYF
v_gene: TRBV9
abundance: -
j_gene: TRBJ2-3
d_gene: TRBD2

CDR3nt: TGTGCCAGCAAGAGGGAACGTATGAACACTGAAGCTTTCTTT
CDR3aa: CASKRERMNTEAFF
v_gene: TRBV12-3/TRBV12-4
abundance: -
j_gene: TRBJ1-1
d_gene: -

CDR3nt: TGCAGTGCTAGAGAAGGGGTCGACGGCACTGAAGCTTTCTTT
CDR3aa: CSAREGVDGTEAFF
v_gene: TRBV20-1
abundance: few
j_gene: TRBJ1-1
d_gene: -